This record looks at one T cell receptor (beta chain) sequence and its context. Its antigen is as yet unknown. This specimen belongs to a study of CXCR3-negative and CXCR3-positive naive CD8 T cells. Study findings and constraints: Whereas memory cells differed, naive CXCR3-negative and CXCR3-positive cells shared similar TRBV-TRBJ usage. Naive subsets were similarly diverse, while memory CD8+ repertoires were much less diverse. Greater hydrophobicity was found in TRB CDR3s of CXCR3-positive naive cells than of CXCR3-negative naive cells.

cDNA libraries for TRB were generated by 5' RACE incorporating UMI labels. TCRdb reanalyzed the 5' RACE reads, giving one entry per CDR3 protein sequence and no DNA. This table lists about 89,000 distinct CDR3 sequences. CDR1 is MDHEN, CDR2 SYDVKM, per germline. This CDR3 is built from 17 residues. Sorts performed in triplicate captured 250,000 to 350,000 cells each from every CD8+ T cell subset. CD45RO-CCR7+CD27+CD95- expression identified naive CD8+ T cells. The chain employs TRBV28 and TRBJ1-6. Input material: naive CXCR3+ CD8+ T cells from blood. As for subset: CD45RO-CCR7+CD27+CD95- naive CD8+ T cells expressing CXCR3 (TNR3+). The clonotype originates from a human donor in good health. Some clones in this sample may be carry-over from other donors' samples. The CDR3 spells CASSLRPRSSYNSPLHF.